This is a list of T cell receptor beta chains from one sample in a study of cytomegalovirus exposure and HLA in healthy donors. TCRdb's table, derived via immunoSEQ multiplex PCR, lists solely in-frame clones and lacks some. The sample lists about 120,000 clones; around three quarters were seen once. The sample was PBMCs. These receptor sequences come from a female donor in good health and CMV-seronegative. Each CDR3 is given with its conserved first and last residue. D genes are given only for firm matches. Size tells how often a clone was seen (once, few, many) or the class of an expanded clone, and some rows leave it out.

v_call	clone_size	d_call	j_call	cdr3_nt	cdr3_aa
TRBV5-1	few	TRBD2	TRBJ2-6	TGCGCCAGCAGCTCGTCGATGAGCGGGAGTCCAGGGGCCAACGTCCTGACTTTC	CASSSSMSGSPGANVLTF
TRBV5-4	-	TRBD2	TRBJ2-1	TGTGCCAGCAGCTTGGCGACTAGCAGTTACAATGAGCAGTTCTTC	CASSLATSSYNEQFF
TRBV30	-	TRBD1	TRBJ2-2	TGTGCCTGGACGCCTCGGGACAGGGGGCAAGGCGGGGAGCTGTTTTTT	CAWTPRDRGQGGELFF
TRBV4-1	-	-	TRBJ2-2	TGCGCCAGCAGCCAAGGACAGTTCGCCGGGGAGCTGTTTTTT	CASSQGQFAGELFF
TRBV4-1	-	-	TRBJ1-2	TGCGCCAGCAGCCAAGATCTGGGGGGGACTTACTATGGCTACACCTTC	CASSQDLGGTYYGYTF
TRBV13	-	TRBD2	TRBJ2-7	TGTGCCAGCAGCTCCAGGCGGCGACTAGCGGGAGGCCCCACATACGAGCAGTACTTC	CASSSRRRLAGGPTYEQYF
TRBV6-5	-	TRBD1	TRBJ1-5	TGTGCCAGCAGTAGCGACAGGGGGCAAAAGCCCCAGCATTTT	CASSSDRGQKPQHF
TRBV7-9	-	TRBD1	TRBJ2-1	TGTGCCAGCAGCGATAGAATGGGACAGGGCGGTTACAATGAGCAGTTCTTC	CASSDRMGQGGYNEQFF
TRBV4-1	-	TRBD2	TRBJ2-5	TGCGCCAGCAGCCTCCGACTAGCGGGGGGGCAAGAGACCCAGTACTTC	CASSLRLAGGQETQYF
TRBV6-5	few	-	TRBJ1-2	TGTGCCAGCAGTGCCTTCGACGGGGGTGGCTACACCTTC	CASSAFDGGGYTF
TRBV6-1	-	-	TRBJ2-4	TGTGCCAGCGCTACAAAGCAGGGAACCAAAAACATTCAGTACTTC	CASATKQGTKNIQYF
TRBV7-6	-	-	TRBJ2-5	TGTGCCAGCAGCTTTCGCAGGGGTGAGGCCCAGTACTTC	CASSFRRGEAQYF
TRBV11-2	few	TRBD2	TRBJ2-7	TGTGCCAGCAGGAGACTAGCGGGGCCCTACGAGCAGTACTTC	CASRRLAGPYEQYF
TRBV9	-	-	TRBJ1-2	TGTGCCAGCAGCGTAGGCAGGGGACGGACGATATTTGGCTACACCTTC	CASSVGRGRTIFGYTF
TRBV15	-	-	TRBJ2-3	TGTGCCACCAGCAGATACAGGGATACGCAGTATTTT	CATSRYRDTQYF
TRBV7-9	-	TRBD1	TRBJ1-1	TGTGCCAGCAGCCTTTTCGGCCAGGGGGCTAGAAAGAACACTGAAGCTTTCTTT	CASSLFGQGARKNTEAFF
TRBV6-5	-	TRBD1	TRBJ1-1	TGTGCCAGCAGTCCAGACAGGGGGCCGGTATCTGAAGCTTTCTTT	CASSPDRGPVSEAFF
TRBV19	-	-	TRBJ1-1	TGTGCCACGGCGGACAGAAACACTGAAGCTTTCTTT	CATADRNTEAFF
TRBV4-1	-	-	TRBJ1-1	TGCGCCAGCAGCCAAGCGACAGGTGGCCTTTCAGCTTTCTTT	CASSQATGGLSAFF
TRBV6-6	-	-	TRBJ2-2	TGTGCCAGCAGTCTGGGACATTTCGGGGAGCTGTTTTTT	CASSLGHFGELFF
TRBV5-4	-	TRBD1	TRBJ1-1	TGTGCCAGCAGCTCCCGGGACAGAGGAAGGTTGGGGACTGAAGCTTTCTTT	CASSSRDRGRLGTEAFF
TRBV30	-	-	TRBJ1-5	TGTGCCTGGAGTGCAGGGCAGGACAATCAGCCCCAGCATTTT	CAWSAGQDNQPQHF
TRBV6-6	-	TRBD2	TRBJ2-1	TGTGCCAGCAGTTACTCGGAACTAGCGATGAATGAGCAGTTCTTC	CASSYSELAMNEQFF
TRBV6-4	-	-	TRBJ1-5	TGTGCCAGCAGGCGGTGGGGGGGTGGGCTGCGGCCCCAGCATTTT	CASRRWGGGLRPQHF